The 23 T cell receptor beta chains below come from one sample, sequenced in a study of T cells in Graves' hyperthyroidism and ophthalmopathy. Template material for amplifying TCR beta CDR3 regions consisted of RNA transcripts. HTBI primers drove first-round RT-PCR of the TCR CDR3. TCRdb passed the multiplex PCR reads through MiXCR, listing each CDR3 protein once. The sample lists about 640,000 distinct CDR3 sequences, about 14% seen once, with about 12% in the top ten. The sequenced sample consisted of blood. These receptors all stem from a woman aged 45-60 years with Graves' ophthalmopathy.

The V gene is TRBV29-1, the J gene TRBJ1-2, with 7 bases fitting TRBD1. The CDR3 contains 17 residues. V shed 3 bases, J shed 1 base, and the junction held 14 bases outside the gene matches. Germline lookup yields CDR1 SQVTM and CDR2 ANQGSEA. The CDR3 protein is CSVDNGNPGQRNYGYTF. The DNA of the CDR3 is TGCAGCGTTGACAACGGCAACCCGGGACAGCGTAACTATGGCTACACCTTC.

The chain joins TRBV20-1 to TRBJ2-7; D is possibly TRBD2 (5 bases). CDR1 is DFQATT, CDR2 SNEGSKA, per germline (reference sequence). CDR3 length: 12 residues. Trimming shortened V by 1 base and J by 7 bases, and 11 bases separated the two germline ends. Here the CDR3 DNA reads TGCAGTGCTAGAGGACGGACTCAAGAGCAGTACTTC. It specifies CSARGRTQEQYF.

This clonotype was observed at least ten times. The rearrangement links TRBV2 to TRBJ1-4; TRBD1 is a possible D gene (6 bases). Germline assignment: CDR1 SNHLY and CDR2 FYNNEI. The length of the CDR3 is 15 residues. With 6 bases removed from V and 1 base from J, the gap between germline ends came to 12 bases. This CDR3 is CASSEQGGTNEKLFF. CDR3 in DNA: TGTGCCAGCAGCGAACAGGGTGGAACTAATGAAAAACTGTTTTTT.

This clonotype was seen ten or more times. CDR3 region: CASNSWGAGDTEAFF. The CDR3 DNA reads as TGTGCCAGCAATTCCTGGGGAGCGGGGGACACTGAAGCTTTCTTT. The V and J genes are TRBV11-3 and TRBJ1-1; D might be TRBD1 (5 bases). Trimming took off 7 bases at V and 3 bases at J, with 18 bases between the two ends. CDR3 length equals 15 residues. The germline gives CDR1 SGHNT, CDR2 YENEEA.

The V call is TRBV7-3, the J call TRBJ2-1, with TRBD2 matching 10 bases. The V gene end was trimmed by 5 bases and the J gene end by 8 bases; junction bases not matched to a gene: 12. There are 16 residues in the CDR3. Germline V gene sequence: CDR1 SGHTA, CDR2 FQGTGA. In DNA form, the CDR3 reads TGTGCCAGCAGCCACAATATAGCGGGAGGTAGGGATGAGCAGTTCTTC. It encodes CASSHNIAGGRDEQFF.

This clonotype was counted between two and nine times. The chain recombines TRBV7-2 with TRBJ2-1; D unresolved. CDR1 is SGHTA, CDR2 FQGNSA, per germline. Trimming removed 2 bases from V and 4 bases from J, with 12 bases in between. The CDR3 has 15 residues. CDR3 sequence: CASSLRATEYNEQFF. The DNA of the CDR3 is TGTGCCAGCAGCTTACGGGCGACGGAATACAATGAGCAGTTCTTC. Full variable domain (outside the CDR3, taken from reference TRBV7-2 and TRBJ2-1): GAGVSQSPSNKVTEKGKDVELRCDPISGHTALYWYRQSLGQGLEFLIYFQGNSAPDKSGLPSDRFSAERTGGSVSTLTIQRTQQEDSAVYLCASSLRATEYNEQFFGPGTRLTVL.

The sample holds many counts of this clonotype. CDR3 sequence: CASSSSGIGKNIQYF. In DNA form, the CDR3 reads TGTGCCAGCAGCTCCAGCGGGATTGGCAAAAACATTCAGTACTTC. V is TRBV7-3 and J is TRBJ2-4; 7 nucleotides line up with TRBD2. The germline V gene has CDR1 SGHTA and CDR2 FQGTGA. Unmatched junction bases numbered 6, after V lost 4 bases and J lost 3 bases. This CDR3 is 15 amino acids long.

This chain joins TRBV19 and TRBJ2-7; perhaps TRBD1 as D (6 bases). This CDR3 has 13 amino acids. Germline V CDR1 and CDR2: LNHDA, SQIVND (reference sequence). Deletions cut 6 bases from V and 0 bases from J, with 9 bases between. The CDR3 reads CASRDSRSYEQYF. CDR3 in DNA: TGTGCCAGTAGGGACAGTCGCTCCTACGAGCAGTACTTC.

This clonotype was counted many times. The rearrangement uses TRBV5-1 and TRBJ2-7, with 8 bases identical to TRBD2. Germline V CDR1 and CDR2: SGHRS, YFSETQ. The CDR3 contains 14 residues. V trimming: 0 bases; J trimming: 5 bases; junction bases outside the gene matches: 4. The DNA for the CDR3 is TGCGCCAGCAGCTTGGAGGGGACTAGGGACGAGCAGTACTTC. It encodes CASSLEGTRDEQYF. The complete variable domain, with remaining parts taken from reference TRBV5-1 and TRBJ2-7, reads KAGVTQTPRYLIKTRGQQVTLSCSPISGHRSVSWYQQTPGQGLQFLFEYFSETQRNKGNFPGRFSGRQFSNSRSEMNVSTLELGDSALYLCASSLEGTRDEQYFGPGTRLTVT.

There are many counts of this clonotype. The chain links TRBV7-9 to TRBJ1-1, with TRBD1 matching over 9 bases. The CDR3 spans 15 residues. V dropped 5 bases and J dropped 4; count of bases not matched to a gene: 8. Germline CDR1 reads SEHNR; CDR2 reads FQNEAQ (reference sequence). This chain's CDR3 is CASSLVQGASTEAFF. CDR3 nucleotides: TGTGCCAGCAGCCTAGTACAGGGGGCGAGCACTGAAGCTTTCTTT.

This clonotype has a count of ten or more. The chain links TRBV9 to TRBJ2-7; 11 bases fit TRBD2. Germline-derived CDR1 and CDR2 are SGDLS and YYNGEE. The CDR3 sequence is 14 residues long. With V trimmed by 3 bases and J by 3 bases, 2 bases remained unmatched. This chain's CDR3 is CASSEGLAGYEQYF. The CDR3 bases are TGTGCCAGCAGCGAAGGACTAGCGGGCTACGAGCAGTACTTC. The variable domain in full, completed from reference TRBV9 and TRBJ2-7, reads DSGVTQTPKHLITATGQRVTLRCSPRSGDLSVYWYQQSLDQGLQFLIQYYNGEERAKGNILERFSAQQFPDLHSELNLSSLELGDSALYFCASSEGLAGYEQYFGPGTRLTVT.

This clonotype was recorded many times. The J gene is TRBJ2-7, the V gene TRBV30; 7 bases map to TRBD2. This CDR3 is 11 amino acids long. Trimming at V came to 2 bases and at J to 6 bases, leaving 1 base not matched to a gene. Germline-derived CDR1 and CDR2 are GTSNPN and SVGIG (reference sequence). The CDR3 loop reads CAWSRGVEQYF. CDR3 bases: TGTGCCTGGAGTCGGGGGGTCGAGCAGTACTTC.

V usage is TRBV5-6 and J usage is TRBJ2-2; the D gene is possibly TRBD2 (5 bases). The CDR3 is made up of 14 amino acids. The V gene's germline CDR1 is SGHDT and CDR2 YYEEEE. V was trimmed by 1 base and J by 2 bases, leaving 6 bases between them. The CDR3 DNA sequence: TGTGCCAGCAGCTTGCCGGGAAACACCGGGGAGCTGTTTTTT. Its protein product is CASSLPGNTGELFF. The whole variable domain, remainder taken from reference TRBV5-6 and TRBJ2-2, is DAGVTQSPTHLIKTRGQQVTLRCSPKSGHDTVSWYQQALGQGPQFIFQYYEEEERQRGNFPDRFSGHQFPNYSSELNVNALLLGDSALYLCASSLPGNTGELFFGEGSRLTVL.

In this sample, this clonotype turned up many times. V gene TRBV11-1 combines with J gene TRBJ1-2, with D perhaps matching TRBD1 (5 bases). Germline-derived CDR1 and CDR2 are SGHAT and FQDESV (reference sequence). With 2 bases removed from V and 6 bases from J, the gap between germline ends came to 13 bases. The CDR3 has 14 residues. CDR3 region: CASSLRPGFDGYTF. The DNA for the CDR3 is TGTGCCAGCAGCTTAAGGCCAGGGTTCGATGGCTACACCTTC.

This rearrangement joins TRBV18 to TRBJ2-4; 12 nucleotides line up with TRBD1. The germline V gene has CDR1 KGHSH and CDR2 LQKENI. There are 19 residues in the CDR3. V shed 3 bases, J shed 4 bases, and the junction held 13 bases outside the gene matches. CDR3 DNA sequence: TGTGCCAGCTCACCCCTAACCCGGGACAGGGGGCCCTCTAAAAACATTCAGTACTTC. Translation gives CASSPLTRDRGPSKNIQYF.

This clonotype was counted between two and nine times. This chain uses TRBV28 with TRBJ1-4; D possibly corresponds to TRBD1 (5 bases). Germline V CDR1 and CDR2: MDHEN, SYDVKM. CDR3 length: 17 amino acids. V lost 4 bases and J 5 bases, leaving 20 bases between the germline ends. This CDR3 reads CASSSPPHKGRNEKLFF. For the CDR3, the DNA is TGTGCCAGCAGTTCTCCCCCCCACAAGGGACGGAATGAAAAACTGTTTTTT.

This clonotype was detected ten times or more. The chain joins TRBV7-2 to TRBJ1-3, with D maybe TRBD1 (6 bases). Between the trimmed V and J ends, which lost 6 bases and 0 bases, there was a span of 9 bases. Germline-derived CDR1 and CDR2 are SGHTA and FQGNSA. The CDR3 extends over 14 amino acids. Here the CDR3 reads CASRDSYSGNTIYF. The CDR3 DNA reads TGTGCCAGCAGGGACAGTTACTCTGGAAACACCATATATTTT.

The chain is built from TRBV18 and TRBJ2-5; 11 bases match TRBD1. The CDR3 is made up of 15 amino acids. V trimming: 5 bases; J trimming: 5 bases; junction bases outside the gene matches: 7. From germline, CDR1 is KGHSH and CDR2 LQKENI. The CDR3 region has the DNA TGTGCCAGCTCATCGGCCGGGACAGGGGGTGAGACCCAGTACTTC. Its translation is CASSSAGTGGETQYF.

There are many counts of this clonotype. The gene calls are TRBV27 and TRBJ1-1; no reliable D call. Germline loops: CDR1 MNHEY, CDR2 SMNVEV (reference sequence). Trimming removed 2 bases from V and 2 bases from J, with 9 bases in between. The CDR3 runs 14 residues. The CDR3 here is CASSLRLPNTEAFF. The CDR3 nucleotides are TGTGCCAGCAGTTTACGTCTCCCAAACACTGAAGCTTTCTTT.

This clonotype was recorded many times. This chain uses TRBV6-1 with TRBJ2-5; 10 nucleotides match TRBD1. Per germline, CDR1 MNHNS and CDR2 SASEGT. CDR3 length equals 16 residues. With 6 bases clipped from V and 3 bases from J, the junction kept 10 bases outside the gene matches. The CDR3, as DNA: TGTGCCAGCAGCTCCGGGACAGGGGCTACCAAAGAGACCCAGTACTTC. Its translation is CASSSGTGATKETQYF.

This clonotype occurred many times. The chain has TRBV2 and TRBJ2-5, with D hard to call. With 6 bases removed from V and 10 bases from J, the gap between germline ends came to 9 bases. CDR1 and CDR2 (germline): SNHLY, FYNNEI. The CDR3 is 10 residues long. The CDR3 sequence is CASRESNQYF. The CDR3 DNA reads TGTGCCAGCAGGGAAAGCAACCAGTACTTC.

There are many counts of this clonotype. The gene calls are TRBV7-9 and TRBJ2-1; 14 bases fit TRBD2. CDR3 size: 16 residues. Losses at the gene ends were 4 bases for V and 10 bases for J; bases not matched to a gene: 9. CDR1 and CDR2 (germline): SEHNR, FQNEAQ (reference sequence). Written as DNA, the CDR3 is TGTGCCAGCAGCTCCCCGACTAGCGGGAGGGCCTGGGAGCAGTTCTTC. Amino acid sequence: CASSSPTSGRAWEQFF.

Ten or more counts support this clonotype. This chain joins TRBV27 and TRBJ2-3, with TRBD2 matching 11 bases. The germline gives CDR1 MNHEY, CDR2 SMNVEV (reference sequence). The CDR3 has 17 amino acids. J was trimmed by 0 bases and V by 6 bases; bases with no gene match: 8. The CDR3 spells CASRIYSGRDSTDTQYF. CDR3 DNA: TGTGCCAGCAGGATTTATAGCGGGAGGGATAGCACAGATACGCAGTATTTT.